Listed below are T cell receptor beta chains from one sample, sequenced in a study of OX40 agonist ivuxolimab in advanced cancers. Profiled with immunoSEQ multiplex PCR; TCRdb holds only in-frame clones, not every one. Of approximately 81,000 clones listed, around 85% are singletons. Material: CD4+ or CD8+ T cells sorted from blood, obtained in a trial of the OX40 agonist ivuxolimab. Source of these receptors: an adult with an advanced solid tumor such as melanoma, head and neck, liver or kidney cancer. Each CDR3 is given with its conserved first and last residue. A D gene is named only where the DNA matches it firmly. The size field is filled for only some rows; it gives once, few, many or a size class.

>TRBV7-2|NA|TRBJ2-2|TRBD1
TGTGCCAGCAGCTCTCGACAGGGGTTTCTATCCGGGGAGCTGTTTTTT
CASSSRQGFLSGELFF
>TRBV7-2|NA|TRBJ1-1|NA
TGTGCCAGCAGCCCACGACCCGATTTCGGCACTGAAGCTTTCTTT
CASSPRPDFGTEAFF
>TRBV2|few|TRBJ1-1|NA
TGTGCCAGCAGTGATAGGGGGTTGGGAACTGAAGCTTTCTTT
CASSDRGLGTEAFF
>TRBV4-3|NA|TRBJ2-2|TRBD1
TGCGCCAGCAGCCAAGATGGGGGACAGGGTGGGGACACCGGGGAGCTGTTTTTT
CASSQDGGQGGDTGELFF
>TRBV10-3|NA|TRBJ1-2|TRBD1
TGTGCCATCAGTGAACAACCGGGACAGGGACGTGGCTACACCTTC
CAISEQPGQGRGYTF
>TRBV5-4|NA|TRBJ2-1|TRBD2
TGTGCCAGCAGCCCTATCTCGAGCGGGAGTGGCGAGCAGTTCTTC
CASSPISSGSGEQFF
>TRBV29-1|NA|TRBJ2-3|NA
TGCAGCACCACGTTTCACGGGAGATGGACAGATACGCAGTATTTT
CSTTFHGRWTDTQYF
>TRBV2|NA|TRBJ1-1|TRBD1
TGTGCCACCAATCGACAGGGGCAGGACACTGAAGCTTTCTTT
CATNRQGQDTEAFF
>TRBV5-4|NA|TRBJ1-1|TRBD1
TGTGCCAGCAGCGAAGGACAGGGGGCAGGTAGGGCTGAAGCTTTCTTT
CASSEGQGAGRAEAFF
>TRBV18|NA|TRBJ2-7|NA
TGTGCCAGCTCACCACCGAGCTCCTACGAGCAGTACTTC
CASSPPSSYEQYF
>TRBV9|NA|TRBJ2-7|NA
TGTGCCAGCAGCGTAGCTGGCACCCGAAACTCCTACGAGCAGTACTTC
CASSVAGTRNSYEQYF
>TRBV7-2|once|TRBJ1-2|NA
TGTGCCAGCAGCTTAATACAGGGTAATGGCTACACCTTC
CASSLIQGNGYTF
>TRBV6-6|NA|TRBJ2-1|NA
TGTGCCAGCAGTTACGGCTCAGGGTTTAGGGAGCAGTTCTTC
CASSYGSGFREQFF
>TRBV25-1|NA|TRBJ2-2|NA
TGTGCCAGCCGAATCCCCGGGACTGCCGGGCCCGGGGAGCTGTTTTTT
CASRIPGTAGPGELFF
>TRBV15|NA|TRBJ1-2|TRBD1
TGTGCCACCAGCCTAAGAAAGGGGACAGGGATGGGCTACACCTTC
CATSLRKGTGMGYTF
>TRBV6-4|NA|TRBJ1-2|NA
TGTGCCATCCAGATTTCTTGGGACTATGGCTACACCTTC
CAIQISWDYGYTF
>TRBV6-4|NA|TRBJ2-3|NA
TGTGCCAGCAGCCAGATCGGGGGAGATACGCAGTATTTT
CASSQIGGDTQYF
>TRBV29-1|few|TRBJ2-1|NA
TGCAGCGTTTCCCCGACCGATGAGCAGTTCTTC
CSVSPTDEQFF
>TRBV5-1|NA|TRBJ2-1|NA
TGCGCCAGCAGCCTTGGGCGACTAGAAATGGGTGAGCAGTTCTTC
CASSLGRLEMGEQFF
>TRBV14|NA|TRBJ2-4|TRBD2
TGTGCCAGCAGCCAAGATTGGTTAGCGGGAGGGCGTTTGGACATTCAGTACTTC
CASSQDWLAGGRLDIQYF
>TRBV4-3|NA|TRBJ2-3|TRBD2
TGCGCCAGCAGCCTTACTAGCGGGGCGGGAGATACGCAGTATTTT
CASSLTSGAGDTQYF
>TRBV5-1|NA|TRBJ2-7|NA
TGCGCCAGCAGCTTGGATGACAGTCAAGCCTACGAGCAGTACTTC
CASSLDDSQAYEQYF
>TRBV11-3|NA|TRBJ2-1|NA
TGTGCCAGCAGCTTAGCCGGGACCGTTGACAATGAGCAGTTCTTC
CASSLAGTVDNEQFF
>TRBV2|once|TRBJ2-5|TRBD2
TGTGCCAGCAGAGGGAGGGCTAGACGCCTCCAAGAGACCCAGTACTTC
CASRGRARRLQETQYF
>TRBV5-6|NA|TRBJ1-1|NA
TGTGCCAGCAGCTTGGGGATCTCCACTGAAGCTTTCTTT
CASSLGISTEAFF
>TRBV18|NA|TRBJ1-4|TRBD1
TGTGCCAGCTCAGCCTCCGGACAGGCCGGGGGTGAAAAACTGTTTTTT
CASSASGQAGGEKLFF
>TRBV29-1|NA|TRBJ2-1|TRBD1
TGCAGCGTTGACCTTGGGGGACAGGGCTACAATGAGCAGTTCTTC
CSVDLGGQGYNEQFF
>TRBV9|once|TRBJ2-3|TRBD1
TGTGCCAGCAGCGTAACACCGGGACAGGGCGTAGCAGATACGCAGTATTTT
CASSVTPGQGVADTQYF
>TRBV6-1|NA|TRBJ1-1|TRBD1
TGTGCCAGCAGTGGGGACAGGGGTACTGAAGCTTTCTTT
CASSGDRGTEAFF
>TRBV7-9|NA|TRBJ1-6|NA
TGTGCCAGCAGCAAAAGGATCGAGGCTAATTCACCCCTCCACTTT
CASSKRIEANSPLHF
>TRBV11-3|NA|TRBJ1-4|TRBD1
TGTGCCAGCAGCCCACGCGGACAGGGGGCAATTGGTGAAAAACTGTTTTTT
CASSPRGQGAIGEKLFF
>TRBV7-8|NA|TRBJ1-5|NA
TGTGCCAGCAGCTTAGCAGCGACAACGGGTTATCAGCCCCAGCATTTT
CASSLAATTGYQPQHF
>TRBV7-9|once|TRBJ1-5|NA
TGTGCCAGCAGCGTAGGCGGTCCCAATCAGCCCCAGCATTTT
CASSVGGPNQPQHF
>TRBV14|NA|TRBJ2-1|NA
TGTGCCAGCAGCCCCCTATCCCCGGGCTCCTACAATGAGCAGTTCTTC
CASSPLSPGSYNEQFF
>TRBV2|NA|TRBJ1-1|NA
TGTGCCAGCAGTGAACGGGGACCCCCTGAAGCTTTCTTT
CASSERGPPEAFF
>TRBV18|NA|TRBJ2-7|NA
TGTGCCAGCTCACCCGCGGGGCACTACGAGCAGTACTTC
CASSPAGHYEQYF